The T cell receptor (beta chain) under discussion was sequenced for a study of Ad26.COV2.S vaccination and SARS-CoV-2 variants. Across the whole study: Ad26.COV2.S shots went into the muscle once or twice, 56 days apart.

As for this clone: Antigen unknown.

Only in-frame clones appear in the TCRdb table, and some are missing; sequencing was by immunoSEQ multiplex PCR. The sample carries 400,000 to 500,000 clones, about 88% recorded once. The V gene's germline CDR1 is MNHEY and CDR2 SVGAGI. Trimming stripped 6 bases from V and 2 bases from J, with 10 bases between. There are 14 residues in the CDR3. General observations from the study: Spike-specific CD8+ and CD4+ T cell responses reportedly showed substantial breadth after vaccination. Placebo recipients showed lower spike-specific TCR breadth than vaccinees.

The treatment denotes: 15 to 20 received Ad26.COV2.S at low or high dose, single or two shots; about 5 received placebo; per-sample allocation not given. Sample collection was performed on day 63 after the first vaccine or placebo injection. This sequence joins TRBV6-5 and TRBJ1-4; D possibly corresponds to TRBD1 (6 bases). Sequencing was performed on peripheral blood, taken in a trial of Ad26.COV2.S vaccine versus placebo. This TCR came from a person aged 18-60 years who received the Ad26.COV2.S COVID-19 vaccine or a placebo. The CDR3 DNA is TGTGCCAGCAGGAGGACAGCCACTAATGAAAAACTGTTTTTT. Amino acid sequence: CASRRTATNEKLFF.